Following are 2 T cell receptor beta chains from one sample sequenced in a study of identical twins. TCRdb reprocessed the 5' RACE reads via MiXCR and lists one record per CDR3 protein. This table holds about 570,000 distinct CDR3 sequences, around 9.6% found once. This sample was shared with a second study, whose subject was yellow fever vaccine responses in identical twins.

Source material: PBMCs. These receptors were taken from a woman aged 18-29 years in good health.

This clonotype has a count of ten or more. The V and J genes are TRBV29-1 and TRBJ2-7, with TRBD1 as a possible D gene (5 bases). Germline V CDR1 and CDR2: SQVTM, ANQGSEA. CDR3 length: 11 residues. Deletions cut 6 bases from V and 1 base from J, with 7 bases between. The chain's CDR3 is CSVKGSYEQYF. The CDR3 DNA follows: TGCAGCGTCAAGGGGTCCTACGAGCAGTACTTC.

This clonotype was found a few times. The chain carries TRBV15 and TRBJ2-5; 8 bases align to TRBD2. Germline CDR1 and CDR2: LNHNV and YYDKDF (reference sequence). The V segment lost 1 base and the J segment 4 bases; nucleotides outside the gene matches: 5. CDR3 length: 15 amino acids. This chain's CDR3 is CATSRALSGIETQYF. The CDR3 DNA follows: TGTGCCACCAGCAGAGCCCTTAGCGGGATAGAGACCCAGTACTTC.